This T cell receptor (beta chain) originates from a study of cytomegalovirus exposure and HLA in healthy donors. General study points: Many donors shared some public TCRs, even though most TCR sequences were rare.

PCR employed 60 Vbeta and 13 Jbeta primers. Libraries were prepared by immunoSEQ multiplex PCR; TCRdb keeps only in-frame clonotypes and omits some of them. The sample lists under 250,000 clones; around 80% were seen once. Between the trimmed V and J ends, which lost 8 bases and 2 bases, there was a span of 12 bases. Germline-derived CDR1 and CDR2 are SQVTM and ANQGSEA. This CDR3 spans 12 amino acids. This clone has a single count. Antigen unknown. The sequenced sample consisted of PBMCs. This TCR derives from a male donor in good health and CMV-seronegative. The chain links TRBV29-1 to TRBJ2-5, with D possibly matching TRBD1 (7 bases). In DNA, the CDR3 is TGCAGCACCAGGGGGGTTCAAGAGACCCAGTACTTC. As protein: CSTRGVQETQYF. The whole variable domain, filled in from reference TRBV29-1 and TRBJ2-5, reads SAVISQKPSRDICQRGTSLTIQCQVDSQVTMMFWYRQQPGQSLTLIATANQGSEATYESGFVIDKFPISRPNLTFSTLTVSNMSPEDSSIYLCSTRGVQETQYFGPGTRLLVL.